Included here is one T cell receptor (beta chain) sequence, with context. The sample originates from a study of blood T cell repertoires in COVID-19. The V and J ends lost 2 bases and 5 bases respectively, with 9 bases between them. The CDR3 has 13 residues. Germline values: CDR1 MNHNS, CDR2 SASEGT. In the authors' methods: The authors estimated nucleated cell counts from reference gene primer amplification. Repertoires were generated with immunoSEQ multiplex PCR, while TCRdb's copy carries only in-frame clones and drops some. V and J calls and clone size are given by that table; D and trimming were obtained from the DNA. The data contain approximately 94,000 clones, around four fifths of them singletons.

The sample was peripheral blood. The receptor comes from a man between 50 and 59 years old with active or convalescent COVID-19. The chain recombines TRBV6-1 with TRBJ1-1; no reliable D call. The CDR3 DNA reads as TGTGCCAGCAGTGAATCGGGAAGGACTGAAGCTTTCTTT. Its translation is CASSESGRTEAFF.